This TCR beta chain stems from a study of blood T cell repertoires in COVID-19. On the study more broadly: Italy, Spain and the United States were the sources of the convalescent and acute COVID-19 samples.

V lost 8 bases to trimming and J lost 1 base, with 8 bases between them. The germline V gene encodes CDR1 SNHLY and CDR2 FYNNEI. The CDR3 length is 13 residues. Sequencing used immunoSEQ multiplex PCR; TCRdb keeps in-frame clones, though not all of them. Here the sample spans 95,000 to 150,000 clones, roughly 69% being singletons. This sequence joins TRBV2 and TRBJ2-2; no definite D call. The sample consisted of peripheral blood. The origin of this receptor is a woman aged 70-85 years with acute or convalescent COVID-19. CDR3 sequence (DNA): TGTGCCAGCCTGGCCTTGAACACCGGGGAGCTGTTTTTT. Protein product: CASLALNTGELFF.